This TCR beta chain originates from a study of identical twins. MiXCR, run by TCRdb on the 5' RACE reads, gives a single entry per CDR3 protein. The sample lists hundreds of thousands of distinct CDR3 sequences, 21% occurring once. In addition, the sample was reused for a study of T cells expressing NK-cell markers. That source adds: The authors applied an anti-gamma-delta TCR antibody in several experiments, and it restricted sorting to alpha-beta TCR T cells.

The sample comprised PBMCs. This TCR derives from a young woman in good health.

The CDR3 protein is CASSFDREEFIGGEQFF. The DNA for the CDR3 is TGTGCCAGCAGCTTTGACCGGGAGGAATTCATCGGTGGTGAGCAGTTCTTC. The rearrangement joins TRBV7-2 to TRBJ2-1, with 7 bases matching TRBD2. V trimming: 3 bases; J trimming: 9 bases; junction bases outside the gene matches: 17. The CDR3 has 17 amino acids. Germline loops: CDR1 SGHTA, CDR2 FQGNSA.